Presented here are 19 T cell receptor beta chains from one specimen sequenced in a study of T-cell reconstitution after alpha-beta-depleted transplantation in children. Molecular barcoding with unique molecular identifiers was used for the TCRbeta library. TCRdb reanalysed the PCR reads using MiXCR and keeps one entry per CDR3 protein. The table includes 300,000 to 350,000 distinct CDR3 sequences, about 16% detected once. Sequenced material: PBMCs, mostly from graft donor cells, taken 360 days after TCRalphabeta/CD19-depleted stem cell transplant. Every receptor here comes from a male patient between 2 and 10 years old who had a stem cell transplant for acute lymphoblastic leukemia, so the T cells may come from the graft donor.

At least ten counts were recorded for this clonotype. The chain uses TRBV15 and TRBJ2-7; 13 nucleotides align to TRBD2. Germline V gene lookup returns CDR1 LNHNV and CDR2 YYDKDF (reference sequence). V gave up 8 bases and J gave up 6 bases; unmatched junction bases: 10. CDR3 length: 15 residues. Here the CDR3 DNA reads TGTGCCACCGGGCGAGGACTAGCGGGAGTAGTCGAGCAGTACTTC. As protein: CATGRGLAGVVEQYF.

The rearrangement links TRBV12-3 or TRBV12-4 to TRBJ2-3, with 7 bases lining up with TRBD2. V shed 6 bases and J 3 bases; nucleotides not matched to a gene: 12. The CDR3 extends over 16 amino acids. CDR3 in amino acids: CASSPPGGSGTDTQYF. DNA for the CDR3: TGTGCCAGCAGCCCTCCTGGCGGGAGTGGTACAGATACGCAGTATTTT.

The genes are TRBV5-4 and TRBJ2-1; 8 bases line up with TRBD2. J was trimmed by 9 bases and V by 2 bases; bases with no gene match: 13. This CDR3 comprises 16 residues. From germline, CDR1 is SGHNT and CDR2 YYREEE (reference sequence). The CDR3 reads CASSFRGLAAVPEQFF. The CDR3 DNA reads TGTGCCAGCAGCTTCCGCGGACTAGCAGCTGTCCCTGAGCAGTTCTTC.

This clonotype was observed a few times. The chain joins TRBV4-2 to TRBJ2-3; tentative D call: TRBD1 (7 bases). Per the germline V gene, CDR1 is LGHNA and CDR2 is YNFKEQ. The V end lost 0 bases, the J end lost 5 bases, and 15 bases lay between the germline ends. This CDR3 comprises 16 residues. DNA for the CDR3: TGTGCCAGCAGCCAAGAAGGAGGGGGCGAGCGAGATACGCAGTATTTT. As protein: CASSQEGGGERDTQYF.

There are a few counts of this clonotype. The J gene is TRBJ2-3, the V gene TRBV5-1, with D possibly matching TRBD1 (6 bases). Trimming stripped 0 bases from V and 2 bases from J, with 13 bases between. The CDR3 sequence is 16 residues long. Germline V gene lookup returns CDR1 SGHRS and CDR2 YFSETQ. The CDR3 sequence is CASSLDQGLLTDTQYF. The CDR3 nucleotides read TGCGCCAGCAGCTTGGATCAGGGGCTCCTCACAGATACGCAGTATTTT.

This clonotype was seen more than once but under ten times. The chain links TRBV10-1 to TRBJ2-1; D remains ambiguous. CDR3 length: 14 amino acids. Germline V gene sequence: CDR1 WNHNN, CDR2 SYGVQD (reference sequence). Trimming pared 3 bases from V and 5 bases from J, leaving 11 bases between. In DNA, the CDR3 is TGCGCCAGCAGTGACGGCACAGCTCACAATGAGCAGTTCTTC. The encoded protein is CASSDGTAHNEQFF.

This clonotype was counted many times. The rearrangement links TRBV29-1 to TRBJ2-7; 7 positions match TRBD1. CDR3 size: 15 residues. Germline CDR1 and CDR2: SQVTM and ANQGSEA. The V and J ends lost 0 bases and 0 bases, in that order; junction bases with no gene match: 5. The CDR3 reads CSVEDGTAPSYEQYF. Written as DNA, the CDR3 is TGCAGCGTTGAAGATGGGACAGCCCCCTCCTACGAGCAGTACTTC.

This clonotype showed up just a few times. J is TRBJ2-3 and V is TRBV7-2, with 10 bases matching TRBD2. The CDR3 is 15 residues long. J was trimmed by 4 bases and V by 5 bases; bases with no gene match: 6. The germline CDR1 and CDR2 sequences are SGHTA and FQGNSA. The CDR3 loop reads CASSPSGGWADTQYF. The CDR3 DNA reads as TGTGCCAGCAGCCCTAGCGGGGGTTGGGCAGATACGCAGTATTTT.

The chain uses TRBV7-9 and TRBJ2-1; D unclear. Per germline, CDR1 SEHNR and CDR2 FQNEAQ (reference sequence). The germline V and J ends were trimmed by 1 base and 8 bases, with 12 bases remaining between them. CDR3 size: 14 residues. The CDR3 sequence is CASSLDGLEHEQFF. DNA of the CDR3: TGTGCCAGCAGCTTAGATGGGCTCGAGCATGAGCAGTTCTTC. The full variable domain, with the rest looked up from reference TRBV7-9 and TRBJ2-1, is DTGVSQNPRHKITKRGQNVTFRCDPISEHNRLYWYRQTLGQGPEFLTYFQNEAQLEKSRLLSDRFSAERPKGSFSTLEIQRTEQGDSAMYLCASSLDGLEHEQFFGPGTRLTVL.

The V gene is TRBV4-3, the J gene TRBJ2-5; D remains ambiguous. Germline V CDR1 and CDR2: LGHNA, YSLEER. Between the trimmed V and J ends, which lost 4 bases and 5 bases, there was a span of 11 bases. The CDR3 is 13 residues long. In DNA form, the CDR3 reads TGCGCCAGCAGCCTTCGAGACGGGGAGACCCAGTACTTC. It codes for CASSLRDGETQYF.

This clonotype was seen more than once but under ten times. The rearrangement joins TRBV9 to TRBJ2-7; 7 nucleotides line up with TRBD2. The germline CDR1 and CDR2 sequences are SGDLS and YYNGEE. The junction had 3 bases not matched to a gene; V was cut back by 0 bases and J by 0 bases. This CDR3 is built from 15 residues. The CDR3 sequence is CASSVGASGSYEQYF. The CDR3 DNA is TGTGCCAGCAGCGTAGGGGCTAGCGGCTCCTACGAGCAGTACTTC.

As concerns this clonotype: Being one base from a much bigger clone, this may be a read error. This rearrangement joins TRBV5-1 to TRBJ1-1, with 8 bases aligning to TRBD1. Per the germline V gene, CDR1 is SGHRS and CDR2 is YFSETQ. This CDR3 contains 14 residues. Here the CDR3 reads CASSLGQGSTEAIF. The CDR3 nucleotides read TGCGCCAGCAGCCTAGGACAGGGCAGCACTGAAGCTATCTTT.

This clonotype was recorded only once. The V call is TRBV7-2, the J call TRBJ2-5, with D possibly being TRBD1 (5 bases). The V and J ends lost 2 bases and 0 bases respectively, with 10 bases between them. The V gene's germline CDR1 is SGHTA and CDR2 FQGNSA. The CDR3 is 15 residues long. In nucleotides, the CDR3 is TGTGCCAGCAGCTTAAGAAGACAGAACCAAGAGACCCAGTACTTC. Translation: CASSLRRQNQETQYF. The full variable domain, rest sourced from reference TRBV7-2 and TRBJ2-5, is GAGVSQSPSNKVTEKGKDVELRCDPISGHTALYWYRQSLGQGLEFLIYFQGNSAPDKSGLPSDRFSAERTGGSVSTLTIQRTQQEDSAVYLCASSLRRQNQETQYFGPGTRLLVL.

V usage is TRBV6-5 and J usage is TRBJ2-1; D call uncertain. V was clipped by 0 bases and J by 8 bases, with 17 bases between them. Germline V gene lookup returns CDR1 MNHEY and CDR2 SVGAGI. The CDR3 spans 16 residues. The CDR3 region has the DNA TGTGCCAGCAGTTACTCGATGGCAGGTAATCGGGATGAGCAGTTCTTC. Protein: CASSYSMAGNRDEQFF.

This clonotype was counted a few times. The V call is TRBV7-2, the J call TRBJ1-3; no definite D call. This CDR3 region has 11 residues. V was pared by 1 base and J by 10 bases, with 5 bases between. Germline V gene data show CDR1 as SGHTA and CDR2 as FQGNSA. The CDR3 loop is CASSLDNTIYF. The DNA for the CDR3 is TGTGCCAGCAGCTTAGACAATACCATATATTTT.

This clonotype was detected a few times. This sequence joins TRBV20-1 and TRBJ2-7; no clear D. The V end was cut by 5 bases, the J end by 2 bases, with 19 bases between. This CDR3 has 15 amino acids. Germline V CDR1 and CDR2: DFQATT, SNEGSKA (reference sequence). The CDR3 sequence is CSACNLEKTPYEQYF. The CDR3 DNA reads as TGCAGTGCTTGCAACCTGGAGAAAACGCCCTACGAGCAGTACTTC.

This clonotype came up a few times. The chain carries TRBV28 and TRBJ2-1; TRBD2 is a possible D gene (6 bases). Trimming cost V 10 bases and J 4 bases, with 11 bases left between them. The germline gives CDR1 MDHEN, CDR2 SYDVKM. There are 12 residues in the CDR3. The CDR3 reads CATGTFYNEQFF. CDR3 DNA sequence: TGTGCCACCGGGACTTTTTACAATGAGCAGTTCTTC.

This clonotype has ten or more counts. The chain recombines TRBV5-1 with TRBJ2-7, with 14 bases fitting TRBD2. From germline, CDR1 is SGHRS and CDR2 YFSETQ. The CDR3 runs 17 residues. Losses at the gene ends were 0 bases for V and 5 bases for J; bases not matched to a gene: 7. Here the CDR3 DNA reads TGCGCCAGCAGCTTGGGGGGGACTAGCGGGAGCCTCGACGAGCAGTACTTC. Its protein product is CASSLGGTSGSLDEQYF.

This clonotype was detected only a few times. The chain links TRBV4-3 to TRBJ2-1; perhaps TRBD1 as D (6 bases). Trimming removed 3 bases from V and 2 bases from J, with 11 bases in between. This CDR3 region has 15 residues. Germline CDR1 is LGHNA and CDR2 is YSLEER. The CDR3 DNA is TGCGCCAGCAGCCAGGGGACAATCCCCTACAATGAGCAGTTCTTC. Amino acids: CASSQGTIPYNEQFF.